A single sample is the source of the 17 T cell receptor beta chains below, sequenced in a study of beta chain features in type 1 diabetes. Study outcomes and limitations: Moderate yet significant TCRB CDR3 shortening was seen in Type 1 diabetes patients in all four CD4+ subsets.

TCRB transcripts that were expressed got sequenced, as all of the isolated RNA had been reverse transcribed. Only in-frame clones appear in the TCRdb table, and some are missing; sequencing was by immunoSEQ multiplex PCR. This sample has some 700,000 clones, with roughly an eighth found just once. These receptors have no identified antigens. The sample consisted of naive CD4+ T cells from blood. The receptors stem from a man younger than 35 with type 1 diabetes.

This clone was seen more than once but under ten times. The rearrangement uses TRBV14 and TRBJ2-7; 7 bases line up with TRBD2. Germline V CDR1 and CDR2: SGHDN, FVKESK. The CDR3 has 14 residues. V lost 6 bases, J lost 6 bases, and 11 bases stayed unmatched. CDR3 in amino acids: CASREAGSGSEQYF. As DNA, the CDR3 is TGTGCCAGCAGAGAAGCGGGGTCTGGGAGCGAGCAGTACTTC.

The chain combines TRBV4-2 with TRBJ1-6; 7 nucleotides agree with TRBD1. Germline V gene lookup returns CDR1 LGHNA and CDR2 YNFKEQ. Germline trimming cut 3 bases from V and 9 bases from J; bases unmatched to any gene: 5. The CDR3 runs to 14 residues. CDR3 loop: CASSQDTGVSPLHF. The DNA for the CDR3 is TGTGCCAGCAGCCAGGACACAGGGGTTTCACCCCTCCACTTT.

This clone was detected a few times. This chain uses TRBV28 with TRBJ2-7; unclear D gene. V was clipped by 5 bases and J by 0 bases, with 17 bases between them. The V gene's germline CDR1 is MDHEN and CDR2 SYDVKM. The CDR3 runs to 16 residues. CDR3 protein: CASSPNKWGSSYEQYF. Here the CDR3 DNA reads TGTGCCAGCAGTCCCAATAAGTGGGGAAGCTCCTACGAGCAGTACTTC.

The CDR3 DNA is TGTGCCAGCAGCCTACCAGGGAACTCAGATACGCAGTATTTT. Translation: CASSLPGNSDTQYF. The chain employs TRBV7-8 and TRBJ2-3; tentative D call: TRBD1 (5 bases). CDR3 length: 14 residues. Germline V gives CDR1 SGHVS, CDR2 FQNEAQ. V lost 5 bases and J lost 4, with 13 bases in between.

This clone has only a few counts. V gene TRBV9 combines with J gene TRBJ1-1, with D unresolved. This CDR3 is 13 amino acids long. Germline V CDR1 and CDR2: SGDLS, YYNGEE. V was cut by 4 bases and J by 6 bases, with 13 bases left in between. The CDR3 sequence: CASSPGLRAEAFF. The CDR3 nucleotides read TGTGCCAGCAGCCCTGGGCTTCGGGCTGAAGCTTTCTTT.

This clone has a handful of counts. The rearrangement uses TRBV27 and TRBJ1-6, with a weak D call TRBD1 (5 bases). Germline CDR1 reads MNHEY; CDR2 reads SMNVEV (reference sequence). Trimming removed 3 bases at V and 9 bases at J, with 15 bases between. The CDR3 runs 15 residues. CDR3 bases: TGTGCCAGCAGTTTGGGCTACGCTGGGGGTTCACCCCTCCACTTT. Residues: CASSLGYAGGSPLHF.

This clone was counted only a few times. The genes are TRBV11-2 and TRBJ2-5; TRBD2 might be the D (6 bases). CDR3 length: 16 residues. The ends were cut back, 1 base at V and 5 bases at J, with 17 bases in the middle. Per the germline V gene, CDR1 is SGHAT and CDR2 is FQNNGV. Here the CDR3 reads CASSLARGFGGETQYF. The CDR3 DNA reads as TGTGCCAGCAGCTTAGCTCGGGGTTTTGGAGGGGAGACCCAGTACTTC.

This clone came up a few times. The chain uses TRBV6-5 and TRBJ1-1; TRBD1 aligns across 7 bases. With V trimmed by 0 bases and J by 9 bases, 4 bases remained unmatched. Germline CDR1 MNHEY, CDR2 SVGAGI. This CDR3 has 13 residues. CDR3 sequence: CASSYSRQGQAFF. The CDR3 DNA reads TGTGCCAGCAGTTACTCGAGACAGGGACAAGCTTTCTTT.

This chain uses TRBV6-5 with TRBJ2-1; 9 positions match TRBD1. Germline CDR1 and CDR2: MNHEY and SVGAGI. Trimming took 5 bases from V and 8 from J; bases not matched to a gene: 10. This CDR3 spans 15 amino acids. CDR3 nucleotide sequence: TGTGCCAGCAGTGCCCCGGGGACAGGGAGGGATGAGCAGTTCTTC. It is translated as CASSAPGTGRDEQFF.

This clone showed up just a few times. The identical CDR3 is also encoded by other nucleotide sequences in the sample. The gene calls are TRBV7-2 and TRBJ2-7; D gene ambiguous. CDR3 size: 13 residues. Looked up from germline, CDR1 is SGHTA and CDR2 is FQGNSA. Trimming took off 4 bases at V and 0 bases at J, with 7 bases between the two ends. CDR3 sequence reads: CASSSYSSYEQYF. As DNA, the CDR3 is TGTGCCAGCAGCTCGTACAGCTCCTACGAGCAGTACTTC.

V usage is TRBV28 and J usage is TRBJ1-1; a weak D match, TRBD1 (5 bases). The CDR3 length is 13 residues. Between the trimmed V and J ends, which lost 5 bases and 3 bases, there was a span of 10 bases. Per germline, CDR1 MDHEN and CDR2 SYDVKM. DNA of the CDR3: TGTGCCAGCAGTCTGGGGGGAGACACTGAAGCTTTCTTT. It translates to CASSLGGDTEAFF. The entire variable domain, with the rest obtained from reference TRBV28 and TRBJ1-1, is as follows: DVKVTQSSRYLVKRTGEKVFLECVQDMDHENMFWYRQDPGLGLRLIYFSYDVKMKEKGDIPEGYSVSREKKERFSLILESASTNQTSMYLCASSLGGDTEAFFGQGTRLTVV.

The V call is TRBV30, the J call TRBJ2-3, with D uncertain. This CDR3 spans 12 amino acids. Trimming cost V 0 bases and J 7 bases, with 8 bases left between them. Germline CDR1 and CDR2: GTSNPN and SVGIG (reference sequence). The CDR3 loop reads CAWSVKGYTQYF. CDR3 DNA: TGTGCCTGGAGTGTTAAAGGCTATACGCAGTATTTT.

The table lists this clone with a few counts. Other DNA sequences in the sample encode the same CDR3. The V call is TRBV20-1, the J call TRBJ2-7; D is ambiguous. CDR3 length: 11 amino acids. V dropped 3 bases and J dropped 4 bases, with 7 bases sitting between them. CDR1 is DFQATT and CDR2 is SNEGSKA in the germline V gene (reference sequence). The CDR3 loop is CSASPGYEQYF. The CDR3 DNA reads as TGCAGTGCTAGCCCCGGGTACGAGCAGTACTTC.

A single count supports this clone. The chain employs TRBV6-6 and TRBJ1-4; D perhaps matches TRBD1 (5 bases). The CDR3 is 14 residues long. V lost 8 bases to trimming and J lost 4 bases, with 14 bases between them. The germline V gene encodes CDR1 MNHNY and CDR2 SVGAGI (reference sequence). The CDR3 region has the DNA TGTGCCAGCGGGCAGGGATCCGGTAATGAAAAACTGTTTTTT. It is translated as CASGQGSGNEKLFF.

The chain is built from TRBV7-9 and TRBJ1-2; possibly TRBD1 for D (6 bases). This CDR3 has 14 amino acids. Looked up from germline, CDR1 is SEHNR and CDR2 is FQNEAQ (reference sequence). With 2 bases removed from V and 6 bases from J, the gap between germline ends came to 13 bases. The CDR3, as DNA: TGTGCCAGCAGCTTAATTATCGGACAGAATGGCTACACCTTC. Its translation: CASSLIIGQNGYTF.

V gene TRBV27 combines with J gene TRBJ2-7; D remains ambiguous. Germline assignment: CDR1 MNHEY and CDR2 SMNVEV (reference sequence). There are 17 residues in the CDR3. V dropped 3 bases and J dropped 6 bases, with 24 bases sitting between them. The CDR3 coding sequence is TGTGCCAGCAGTTTCGATTTCCTGGGTCCCCCTTCGGGCGAGCAGTACTTC. Translating it yields CASSFDFLGPPSGEQYF.

The rearrangement joins TRBV19 to TRBJ2-7, with D perhaps TRBD1 (6 bases). Trimming cost V 3 bases and J 3 bases, with 12 bases left between them. CDR1 and CDR2 from the germline V gene are LNHDA and SQIVND (reference sequence). The CDR3 length is 14 residues. As DNA, the CDR3 is TGTGCCAGTAGTATTCGGACAGTGGACTACGAGCAGTACTTC. Its protein is CASSIRTVDYEQYF.